The rows below give T cell receptor beta chains drawn from one sample of a study of radiotherapy plus CTLA-4 blockade in lung cancer. The data were produced by immunoSEQ multiplex PCR, yet TCRdb's version contains in-frame clones alone and is incomplete. This table holds roughly 100,000 clones, approximately 87% found once. The sequencing used peripheral blood, collected from a patient treated with radiotherapy plus ipilimumab. The receptor source for this set is a human donor with non-small cell lung cancer that progressed on radiotherapy plus ipilimumab. Some clones in this sample may be carry-over from other donors' samples. CDR3s include the opening cysteine and the closing phenylalanine or tryptophan. The order of the fields is D gene, clone size, V gene, J gene, CDR3 DNA, CDR3 protein. A D gene is named only where the DNA matches it firmly. A row's size may be missing; if present it is once, few, many or a size class.

TRBD2	.	TRBV29-1	TRBJ2-1	TGCAGCGTTGAAGACCCCGCGCGGGCGGGGGGTGACAATGAGCAGTTCTTC	CSVEDPARAGGDNEQFF
.	.	TRBV4-2	TRBJ2-3	TGTGCCAGCAGCCAAGCTGGGGAAAACACAGATACGCAGTATTTT	CASSQAGENTDTQYF
.	.	TRBV2	TRBJ1-1	TGTGCCAGCAGTGCTCGGTGGAACACTGAAGCTTTCTTT	CASSARWNTEAFF
.	.	TRBV7-9	TRBJ2-7	TGTGCCAGCAGCTTGGTAGCTGGGGGTTACGAGCAGTACTTC	CASSLVAGGYEQYF
TRBD1	few	TRBV5-4	TRBJ1-2	TGTGCCAGCAGCTTGGGGACGGGACAGTACTATGGCTACACCTTC	CASSLGTGQYYGYTF
.	.	TRBV28	TRBJ1-6	TGTGCCAGCAGTTTACCCTCGAGCAGGGGCCGATCTCGCTATTCACCCCTCCACTTT	CASSLPSSRGRSRYSPLHF
.	once	TRBV18	TRBJ2-7	TGTGCCAGCTCATCAGGCGGCGAGCAGTACTTC	CASSSGGEQYF
.	.	TRBV4-3	TRBJ1-6	TGCGCCAGCAGCCAAGAGCACGCGAACTCCTATAATTCACCCCTCCACTTT	CASSQEHANSYNSPLHF
.	.	TRBV9	TRBJ1-2	TGTGCCAGCAGCGAGGGTACCTATGGCTACACCTTC	CASSEGTYGYTF
.	.	TRBV15	TRBJ1-6	TGTGCCACTGGGGGTCTAGGGAGCTCCTATAATTCACCCCTCCACTTT	CATGGLGSSYNSPLHF
.	few	TRBV6-1	TRBJ1-3	TGTGCCAGCCAAACAGGCGGCTCTGGAAACACCATATATTTT	CASQTGGSGNTIYF
.	.	TRBV27	TRBJ1-4	TGTGCCAGCAGCCTATTCTCCGGGACGGGTAATGAAAAACTGTTTTTT	CASSLFSGTGNEKLFF
.	.	TRBV28	TRBJ1-1	TGTGCCAGCAGCTTGGATGGAACACCGAACACTGAAGCTTTCTTT	CASSLDGTPNTEAFF
.	.	TRBV7-9	TRBJ2-7	TGTGCCAGCAGCTTAGGTGCGCACAGCTCCTACGAGCAGTACTTC	CASSLGAHSSYEQYF
TRBD2	few	TRBV11-3	TRBJ2-3	TGTGCCAGCAGCAAACTAGCGACAGATACGCAGTATTTT	CASSKLATDTQYF
.	.	TRBV23-1	TRBJ1-5	TGCGCCAGCAGTCAATTTGGGCAGGGAAATCAGCCCCAGCATTTT	CASSQFGQGNQPQHF
.	.	TRBV4-2	TRBJ2-7	TGTGCCAGCAGCCAAGGACTCCCGATAAGTTACGAGCAGTACTTC	CASSQGLPISYEQYF